Shown below are 30 T cell receptor beta chains from a single sample sequenced in a study of blood T cell repertoires in COVID-19. Sequenced by immunoSEQ multiplex PCR; TCRdb stores in-frame clones only, minus some. Of 200,000 to 250,000 clones in the sample, 80% to 90% were seen once. Sequenced material: peripheral blood. The receptors derive from a man under 40 with active or convalescent COVID-19.

The chain links TRBV18 to TRBJ2-1; D gene unclear. Trimming pared 3 bases from V and 3 bases from J, leaving 12 bases between. Germline CDR1 reads KGHSH; CDR2 reads LQKENI. CDR3 length: 15 amino acids. Written as DNA, the CDR3 is TGTGCCAGCTCACCGGTCCCTAGAAGCTACAATGAGCAGTTCTTC. Protein: CASSPVPRSYNEQFF. The whole variable domain, remainder taken from reference TRBV18 and TRBJ2-1, is NAGVMQNPRHLVRRRGQEARLRCSPMKGHSHVYWYRQLPEEGLKFMVYLQKENIIDESGMPKERFSAEFPKEGPSILRIQQVVRGDSAAYFCASSPVPRSYNEQFFGPGTRLTVL.

This CDR3 reads CASSPRTNTEAFF. CDR3 sequence (DNA): TGTGCCAGCTCACCCAGGACTAACACTGAAGCTTTCTTT. The V gene is TRBV18, the J gene TRBJ1-1; D is ambiguous. The CDR3 sequence is 13 residues long. Germline V gives CDR1 KGHSH, CDR2 LQKENI. The V end was cut by 3 bases, the J end by 2 bases, with 7 bases between.

The rearrangement uses TRBV30 and TRBJ1-6; 8 bases align to TRBD1. The CDR3 totals 14 residues. J gave up 10 bases and V 4 bases, and 9 bases lay outside the gene matches. Germline lookup yields CDR1 GTSNPN and CDR2 SVGIG (reference sequence). CDR3 residues: CAWIRQGAKSPLHF. The CDR3 DNA sequence: TGTGCCTGGATTAGGCAGGGGGCGAAGTCACCCCTCCACTTT.

This clone was seen a few times. The V call is TRBV7-3, the J call TRBJ2-1, with 8 bases fitting TRBD2. In germline, CDR1 is SGHTA, CDR2 FQGTGA. This CDR3 spans 15 amino acids. Unmatched junction bases numbered 7, after V lost 5 bases and J lost 4 bases. The CDR3 nucleotides read TGTGCCAGCAGCCGAGAACTAGCGGTTTACAATGAGCAGTTCTTC. Translating it yields CASSRELAVYNEQFF.

This chain links TRBV7-9 with TRBJ2-7; TRBD1 matches 10 bases. The CDR3 runs 12 residues. CDR1 is SEHNR and CDR2 is FQNEAQ in the germline V gene (reference sequence). V lost 10 bases, J lost 1 base, and 1 base stayed unmatched. As DNA, the CDR3 is TGTGCCACGGGACAGGGGTCCTACGAGCAGTACTTC. Translated: CATGQGSYEQYF.

This chain links TRBV28 with TRBJ1-5, with D unresolved. The V gene lost 3 bases and the J gene lost 0 bases, with 9 bases spanning the gap. Per the germline V gene, CDR1 is MDHEN and CDR2 is SYDVKM. This CDR3 spans 15 amino acids. DNA for the CDR3: TGTGCCAGCAGTTTCAGTCTAGGTAGCAATCAGCCCCAGCATTTT. Amino acids: CASSFSLGSNQPQHF.

The rearrangement joins TRBV15 to TRBJ2-3; the match to TRBD1 covers 12 bases. V trimming: 6 bases; J trimming: 6 bases; junction bases outside the gene matches: 7. Per germline, CDR1 LNHNV and CDR2 YYDKDF (reference sequence). This CDR3 is built from 15 residues. The CDR3 nucleotides read TGTGCCACCAGTCCTCGGGACAGGGGGCCTGATACGCAGTATTTT. Translated, it gives CATSPRDRGPDTQYF.

This clone was observed a single time. The chain links TRBV28 to TRBJ1-3, with D perhaps TRBD1 (6 bases). From germline, CDR1 is MDHEN and CDR2 SYDVKM. With 7 bases removed from V and 4 bases from J, the gap between germline ends came to 17 bases. The CDR3 runs to 15 residues. The CDR3 sequence: CASKTPQGSGNTIYF. CDR3 DNA: TGTGCCAGCAAGACGCCACAGGGCTCGGGAAACACCATATATTTT.

J is TRBJ1-1 and V is TRBV19; D gene uncertain. The germline gives CDR1 LNHDA, CDR2 SQIVND (reference sequence). The CDR3 has 14 amino acids. Trimming shortened V by 6 bases and J by 0 bases, and 11 bases separated the two germline ends. CDR3 region: CASRRVDLNTEAFF. CDR3 DNA sequence: TGTGCCAGTAGACGTGTGGACTTGAACACTGAAGCTTTCTTT.

V and J are TRBV9 and TRBJ1-3; no clear D gene. CDR3 size: 14 residues. CDR1 is SGDLS and CDR2 is YYNGEE in the germline V gene. Trimming pared 6 bases from V and 0 bases from J, leaving 10 bases between. CDR3 coding DNA: TGTGCCAGCACCGATGAGAACTCTGGAAACACCATATATTTT. Its protein is CASTDENSGNTIYF.

The chain recombines TRBV19 with TRBJ2-7, with TRBD1 matching over 8 bases. Germline V gene sequence: CDR1 LNHDA, CDR2 SQIVND (reference sequence). The V gene end was trimmed by 5 bases and the J gene end by 5 bases; junction bases not matched to a gene: 8. The CDR3 sequence is 14 residues long. The CDR3 nucleotides read TGTGCCAGTAGTGACAGGGGAAGGCGGGACGAGCAGTACTTC. It encodes CASSDRGRRDEQYF.

The gene calls are TRBV11-2 and TRBJ1-2; perhaps TRBD1 as D (5 bases). Germline loops: CDR1 SGHAT, CDR2 FQNNGV. V lost 1 base and J lost 6, with 15 bases in between. This CDR3 spans 15 amino acids. CDR3 nucleotide sequence: TGTGCCAGCAGCTTAGGAACATTAGGGGTGGATGGCTACACCTTC. It encodes CASSLGTLGVDGYTF. The variable domain in full, with the rest retrieved from reference TRBV11-2 and TRBJ1-2, is EAGVAQSPRYKIIEKRQSVAFWCNPISGHATLYWYQQILGQGPKLLIQFQNNGVVDDSQLPKDRFSAERLKGVDSTLKIQPAKLEDSAVYLCASSLGTLGVDGYTFGSGTRLTVV.

This chain joins TRBV9 and TRBJ1-1; TRBD1 might be the D (5 bases). V was pared by 1 base and J by 4 bases, with 14 bases between. CDR1 is SGDLS, CDR2 YYNGEE, per germline. This CDR3 is 15 amino acids long. The CDR3 spells CASSVNGHGATEAFF. CDR3 nucleotides: TGTGCCAGCAGCGTAAACGGCCATGGGGCCACTGAAGCTTTCTTT.

Regarding this clone: Additional DNA sequences in this sample encode the identical CDR3. V usage is TRBV5-5 and J usage is TRBJ1-1; perhaps TRBD1 as D (5 bases). CDR1 SGHKS and CDR2 YYEKEE come from the germline V gene (reference sequence). The CDR3 loop spans 14 amino acids. V was shortened by 4 bases and J by 4 bases, with 14 bases between the two germline ends. CDR3 in amino acids: CASSLLTGGTEAFF. CDR3 DNA: TGTGCCAGCAGCCTCTTGACGGGGGGCACTGAAGCTTTCTTT.

The chain joins TRBV28 to TRBJ2-1, with D perhaps TRBD1 (5 bases). V lost 9 bases and J 8 bases, leaving 17 bases between the germline ends. The CDR3 extends over 13 amino acids. Germline CDR1 MDHEN, CDR2 SYDVKM. The CDR3 sequence is CASNRLVWHEQFF. The CDR3 DNA is TGTGCCAGTAACAGGTTAGTGTGGCATGAGCAGTTCTTC. The entire variable domain, with the rest obtained from reference TRBV28 and TRBJ2-1, is as follows: DVKVTQSSRYLVKRTGEKVFLECVQDMDHENMFWYRQDPGLGLRLIYFSYDVKMKEKGDIPEGYSVSREKKERFSLILESASTNQTSMYLCASNRLVWHEQFFGPGTRLTVL.

The gene calls are TRBV2 and TRBJ2-5, with 11 bases identical to TRBD1. Germline V lookup: CDR1 SNHLY, CDR2 FYNNEI. The CDR3 runs to 14 residues. J lost 4 bases, V lost 6 bases, and 4 bases had no gene match. Written as DNA, the CDR3 is TGTGCCAGCAGGAGGGGGACAGGGGGAGAGACCCAGTACTTC. It encodes CASRRGTGGETQYF.

The chain joins TRBV7-2 to TRBJ2-7; 7 bases are a match to TRBD2. The CDR3 consists of 17 residues. With 0 bases clipped from V and 3 bases from J, the junction kept 11 bases outside the gene matches. Looked up from germline, CDR1 is SGHTA and CDR2 is FQGNSA. The chain's CDR3 is CASSLAPTSGIFYEQYF. In DNA form, the CDR3 reads TGTGCCAGCAGCTTAGCGCCCACCAGCGGGATTTTCTACGAGCAGTACTTC.

This clone showed up just a few times. The chain combines TRBV27 with TRBJ1-3; D is uncertain. The CDR3 consists of 16 residues. Trimming pared 5 bases from V and 0 bases from J, leaving 14 bases between. CDR1 is MNHEY and CDR2 is SMNVEV in the germline V gene (reference sequence). CDR3 loop: CASSLRAGNSGNTIYF. CDR3 bases: TGTGCCAGCAGTCTAAGGGCGGGAAACTCTGGAAACACCATATATTTT.

The rearrangement uses TRBV7-2 and TRBJ2-5; the D gene is possibly TRBD2 (6 bases). The CDR3 consists of 14 residues. The V gene's germline CDR1 is SGHTA and CDR2 FQGNSA. Trimming removed 4 bases from V and 4 bases from J, with 13 bases in between. The chain's CDR3 is CASSSRGGLETQYF. The CDR3 DNA is TGTGCCAGCAGCTCAAGAGGAGGGCTAGAGACCCAGTACTTC. Combining the CDR3 with reference TRBV7-2 and TRBJ2-5 gives the whole variable domain GAGVSQSPSNKVTEKGKDVELRCDPISGHTALYWYRQSLGQGLEFLIYFQGNSAPDKSGLPSDRFSAERTGGSVSTLTIQRTQQEDSAVYLCASSSRGGLETQYFGPGTRLLVL.

The V gene is TRBV6-5, the J gene TRBJ1-2, with D unclear. V was cut by 6 bases and J by 12 bases, with 14 bases left in between. In germline, CDR1 is MNHEY, CDR2 SVGAGI. This CDR3 comprises 11 residues. The CDR3: CASRSGPYHTF. CDR3 nucleotide sequence: TGTGCCAGCAGGAGCGGACCCTACCACACCTTC.

V is TRBV15 and J is TRBJ2-1, with D maybe TRBD2 (6 bases). Trimming shortened V by 1 base and J by 5 bases, and 15 bases separated the two germline ends. Looked up from germline, CDR1 is LNHNV and CDR2 is YYDKDF (reference sequence). The CDR3 covers 16 residues. In nucleotides, the CDR3 is TGTGCCACCAGCAGAGCGGCCAGCGGGCTTGACAATGAGCAGTTCTTC. Amino acids: CATSRAASGLDNEQFF.

V gene TRBV2 combines with J gene TRBJ1-2, with 10 positions matching TRBD1. Trimming cost V 6 bases and J 14 bases; bases outside gene matches: 9. This CDR3 comprises 12 residues. CDR1 SNHLY and CDR2 FYNNEI come from the germline V gene. CDR3 nucleotides: TGTGCCAGCAGCGGAGACAGGGGGCGGAGGACCTTC. Translated, it gives CASSGDRGRRTF.

The J gene is TRBJ2-7, the V gene TRBV5-1, with 7 positions matching TRBD1. The V gene's germline CDR1 is SGHRS and CDR2 YFSETQ. This CDR3 is 14 amino acids long. The J segment lost 5 bases and the V segment lost 0 bases, leaving 5 bases of the junction unmatched. CDR3 DNA: TGCGCCAGCAGCTTGGGCGACAGGGTAGACGAGCAGTACTTC. Protein product: CASSLGDRVDEQYF.

CDR3 bases: TGCGCCAGCAGCCACCGACAGGGGGCGACGGGCTACACCTTC. Its translation: CASSHRQGATGYTF. This chain uses TRBV4-1 with TRBJ1-2; TRBD1 matches at 10 bases. Germline CDR1 and CDR2: MGHRA and YSYEKL. CDR3 length equals 14 residues. Trimming at V came to 3 bases and at J to 8 bases, leaving 6 bases not matched to a gene.

This chain links TRBV3-1 (or the pseudogene TRBV3-2) with TRBJ1-3, with D maybe TRBD1 (6 bases). CDR3 length equals 15 residues. Germline CDR1 LGHDT, CDR2 YNNKEL (reference sequence). Trimming removed 1 base from V and 2 bases from J, with 9 bases in between. CDR3 sequence: CASSQVQGAGNTIYF. CDR3 in DNA: TGTGCCAGCAGCCAAGTACAGGGAGCTGGAAACACCATATATTTT.

V gene TRBV7-9 combines with J gene TRBJ1-3, with no clear D. Germline CDR1 is SEHNR and CDR2 is FQNEAQ (reference sequence). The CDR3 contains 13 residues. The ends were cut back, 7 bases at V and 4 bases at J, with 11 bases in the middle. CDR3 loop: CASTLPKGNTIYF. In DNA, the CDR3 is TGTGCCAGCACCCTACCCAAGGGAAACACCATATATTTT.

The genes are TRBV2 and TRBJ2-7, with TRBD1 matching 8 bases. Germline V gives CDR1 SNHLY, CDR2 FYNNEI. V shed 2 bases, J shed 9 bases, and the junction held 9 bases outside the gene matches. The length of the CDR3 is 14 residues. The CDR3 region has the DNA TGTGCCAGCAGTGAATTGGACAGGGTTCTTGGGCAGTACTTC. It encodes CASSELDRVLGQYF.

This chain uses TRBV6-5 with TRBJ2-1, with TRBD1 matching 8 bases. V lost 6 bases, J lost 9 bases, and 10 bases stayed unmatched. CDR1 and CDR2 (germline): MNHEY, SVGAGI. The CDR3 contains 14 residues. The CDR3 DNA reads TGTGCCAGCAGCCCCGGGACAGGTCGGGGTGAGCAGTTCTTC. Residues: CASSPGTGRGEQFF.

The chain has TRBV30 and TRBJ2-1, with 12 bases lining up with TRBD2. With V trimmed by 5 bases and J by 9 bases, 11 bases remained unmatched. The germline V gene encodes CDR1 GTSNPN and CDR2 SVGIG (reference sequence). This CDR3 comprises 15 residues. The CDR3 DNA reads TGTGCCTGGGCACATCTAGCGGGAGGGCCGGGTGAGCAGTTCTTC. As protein: CAWAHLAGGPGEQFF.

This sequence joins TRBV4-2 and TRBJ2-7, with D possibly matching TRBD2 (6 bases). This CDR3 contains 13 residues. V lost 1 base and J lost 3, with 7 bases in between. Germline V gene lookup returns CDR1 LGHNA and CDR2 YNFKEQ. The CDR3 DNA is TGTGCCAGCAGCCAAGGCGGGAACTACGAGCAGTACTTC. Translated, it gives CASSQGGNYEQYF.